A selection of T cell receptor beta chains follows, all from one sample in a study of cytomegalovirus exposure and HLA in healthy donors. Using immunoSEQ multiplex PCR, the repertoire was profiled, and TCRdb retains in-frame clones only, with some absent. The table records over 150,000 clones, roughly 77% of them present only once. Sample: PBMCs. These TCRs come from a man aged 30-40 years in good health and CMV-seropositive. Each CDR3 is given with its conserved first and last residue. A D gene is named only where the DNA matches it firmly. Clone sizes are given selectively: once, few, many, or a class where the clone is expanded.

>TRBV5-1|-|TRBJ1-1|-
TGCGCCAGCAGCTTGGTGGCGGCCCACACTGAAGCTTTCTTT
CASSLVAAHTEAFF
>TRBV6-6|TRBD2|TRBJ2-3|-
TGTGCCAGCAAGGCTAGCGGGCAACCAGATACGCAGTATTTT
CASKASGQPDTQYF
>TRBV19|-|TRBJ1-1|-
TGTGCCACGAGGCCTTCCGGGACATTGAACACTGAAGCTTTCTTT
CATRPSGTLNTEAFF
>TRBV30|-|TRBJ2-7|few
TGTGCCTGGAGACTAGCTTACGAGCAGTACTTC
CAWRLAYEQYF
>TRBV7-2|TRBD1|TRBJ1-1|-
TGTGCCAGCAGCGGACAGGGTTATACTGAAGCTTTCTTT
CASSGQGYTEAFF
>TRBV7-9|-|TRBJ1-2|-
TGTGCCAGCAGCTTAGGTGGCAGCTATGGCTACACCTTC
CASSLGGSYGYTF
>TRBV7-9|-|TRBJ1-2|-
TGTTCCAGCAGCTTAGTAGATTGGGGCTACACCTTC
CSSSLVDWGYTF
>TRBV6-5|-|TRBJ2-2|-
TGTGCCAGCAGTTACAGCACGAACACCGGGGAGCTGTTTTTT
CASSYSTNTGELFF
>TRBV7-9|TRBD1|TRBJ2-7|-
TGTGCCAGCAGTTGGGGACAGGGAGGCTCCTACGAGCAGTACTTC
CASSWGQGGSYEQYF
>TRBV9|TRBD2|TRBJ2-3|few
TGTGCCAGCAGCGGACTAGCGGGAACAGATACGCAGTATTTT
CASSGLAGTDTQYF
>TRBV6-5|-|TRBJ2-7|once
TGTGCCAGCATTCCTCTGGGTCAGGTCGACGAGCAGTACTTC
CASIPLGQVDEQYF
>TRBV7-2|-|TRBJ2-1|-
TGTGCCAGCAGCTCACTGGTTGAGCAGTTCTTC
CASSSLVEQFF
>TRBV30|TRBD1|TRBJ1-1|-
TGTGCCTGGAGCACAGGGGTCCCTGAAGCTTTCTTT
CAWSTGVPEAFF
>TRBV11-2|TRBD2|TRBJ2-1|-
TGTGCCAGCAGCTCTCCGGGACTAGAGACCTACAATGAGCAGTTCTTC
CASSSPGLETYNEQFF
>TRBV7-9|TRBD2|TRBJ2-1|-
TGTGCCAGCAGCCCCCGTGGAGCGGGAACCTACAATGAGCAGTTCTTC
CASSPRGAGTYNEQFF
>TRBV28|-|TRBJ1-1|-
TGTGCCAGCAGTTTTATTCCAGGGGTGAACACTGAAGCTTTCTTT
CASSFIPGVNTEAFF
>TRBV28|-|TRBJ2-7|-
TGTGCCAGCAGCCCCCCAGCGGTCCGACACGAGCAGTACTTC
CASSPPAVRHEQYF
>TRBV9|-|TRBJ1-1|-
TGTGCCAGCAGCGTAGGAGGGACTAACACTGAAGCTTTCTTT
CASSVGGTNTEAFF
>TRBV6-6|TRBD1|TRBJ1-3|-
TGTGCCAGCAGTATCCCACAGGGGTATGGAAACACCATATATTTT
CASSIPQGYGNTIYF
>TRBV9|TRBD2|TRBJ2-3|-
TGTGCCAGCAGCGTAGGGACTAGCGGGGGGGCCGTGGCAGATACGCAGTATTTT
CASSVGTSGGAVADTQYF
>TRBV27|TRBD1|TRBJ1-5|-
TGTGCCAGCAGACGACAGGGGGACTCGGGGCCCCAGCATTTT
CASRRQGDSGPQHF
>TRBV13|TRBD1|TRBJ2-2|-
TGTGCCAGCAGCTCCACAGGGGGCGCAAAGACCGGGGAGCTGTTTTTT
CASSSTGGAKTGELFF
>TRBV7-2|-|TRBJ2-7|-
TGTGCCAGCAGCTTAGATCGCAGGGGCGAGCAGTACTTC
CASSLDRRGEQYF
>TRBV2|-|TRBJ2-7|-
TGTGCCAGCAGTGATGGGTCCCCGGGCTCCTACGAGCAGTACTTC
CASSDGSPGSYEQYF
>TRBV4-3|-|TRBJ2-3|few
TGCGCCAGCAGCCATGGCAGCTCGGGAGATACGCAGTATTTT
CASSHGSSGDTQYF
>TRBV5-1|TRBD1|TRBJ2-2|-
TGCGCCAGCAGCTCAACCGGGACAGGGGGCGGGGGCGCCGGGGAGCTGTTTTTT
CASSSTGTGGGGAGELFF
>TRBV19|-|TRBJ2-1|-
TGTGCCAGTAACACCTTATCCCAGGGATCCCTTTACAATGAGCAGTTCTTC
CASNTLSQGSLYNEQFF
>TRBV5-4|TRBD1|TRBJ1-1|-
TGTGCCAGCAGCCCCTACTCCGCAGGGGGCACTGAAGCTTTCTTT
CASSPYSAGGTEAFF
>TRBV6-5|-|TRBJ2-5|-
TGTGCCAGCAGTTACTCGGGACTTCGAGAGACCCAGTACTTC
CASSYSGLRETQYF
>TRBV27|TRBD1|TRBJ1-5|-
TGTGCCAGCAGCTCCGACAGGGGCGTTAGCAATCAGCCCCAGCATTTT
CASSSDRGVSNQPQHF
>TRBV30|-|TRBJ2-5|-
TGTGCCTGGAGTGTACCGGGACAAACGTACCAAGAGACCCAGTACTTC
CAWSVPGQTYQETQYF
>TRBV7-9|TRBD1|TRBJ1-1|once
TGTTCCAGCAGCTTCCGGACAGGAGTCACTGAAGCTTTCTTT
CSSSFRTGVTEAFF
>TRBV7-8|TRBD1|TRBJ1-1|-
TGTGCCAGCCGGGACAGGGGGAATATGGGCACTGAAGCTTTCTTT
CASRDRGNMGTEAFF
>TRBV4-1|-|TRBJ2-3|-
TGCGCCAGCAGCGAGGGCTCCACAGATACGCAGTATTTT
CASSEGSTDTQYF
>TRBV28|TRBD2|TRBJ2-1|-
TGTGCCAGCAGTAGCCCCTGGACTAGCGGGAGCTACAATGAGCAGTTCTTC
CASSSPWTSGSYNEQFF
>TRBV1|-|TRBJ2-1|few
TGCACCAGCAGCCACAGACTAGCGGGAGTCAATGAGCAGTTCTTC
CTSSHRLAGVNEQFF
>TRBV4-3|TRBD2|TRBJ2-7|-
TGCGCCAGCAGTGGGGGGGCCGGGCTAGCGGGGAATAGCGAGCAGTACTTC
CASSGGAGLAGNSEQYF
>TRBV6-5|TRBD2|TRBJ2-1|-
TGTGCCAGCAGTAAGACTAGCGGGGGGGCAGGTGAGCAGTTCTTC
CASSKTSGGAGEQFF
>TRBV5-1|-|TRBJ2-1|once
TGCGCCAGCAGCTCGCCGCGGGAGCAGTTCTTC
CASSSPREQFF
>TRBV5-1|TRBD1|TRBJ2-5|few
TGCGCCAGCAGCTTGGCCGGGACAGGGAAGGAGACCCAGTACTTC
CASSLAGTGKETQYF
>TRBV5-1|-|TRBJ2-2|once
TGCGCCAGCAGCTTGTGGGGGGAGGCAGCGACCGGGGAGCTGTTTTTT
CASSLWGEAATGELFF
>TRBV4-3|-|TRBJ2-1|-
TGCGCCAGCAGCCAAGAGCGCGGGACGAGGAATGAGCAGTTCTTC
CASSQERGTRNEQFF
>TRBV30|-|TRBJ1-5|-
TGTGCCTGGAGTGCGGTCCTACGGGGGCCCCAGCATTTT
CAWSAVLRGPQHF
>TRBV28|TRBD2|TRBJ2-1|-
TGTGCCAGCAGCCCTCTTAGACTAGCGCGCGACAATGAGCAGTTCTTC
CASSPLRLARDNEQFF
>TRBV29-1|TRBD1|TRBJ1-5|-
TGCAGCGTTGGACAGGGTCGGAATCAGCCCCAGCATTTT
CSVGQGRNQPQHF
>TRBV30|TRBD1|TRBJ1-5|-
TGTGCCTGGAGTGTAGGGACAGGGGTGAAGCCCCAGCATTTT
CAWSVGTGVKPQHF
>TRBV7-2|TRBD2|TRBJ2-2|-
TGTGCCAGCAGCTTAGCCCTTTTAGCGGGAGGGGCCAACACCGGGGAGCTGTTTTTT
CASSLALLAGGANTGELFF
>TRBV19|-|TRBJ1-1|-
TGTGCCAGTAGTATAACACCGAGGGACACTGAAGCTTTCTTT
CASSITPRDTEAFF
>TRBV10-3|TRBD1|TRBJ2-2|-
TGTGCCATTACCGGGACAGATAACACCGGGGAGCTGTTTTTT
CAITGTDNTGELFF
>TRBV6-5|-|TRBJ1-2|-
TGTGCCAGCAGTTACTCAAGAAGGGGGGGGTATGGCTACACCTTC
CASSYSRRGGYGYTF
>TRBV7-9|TRBD1|TRBJ1-1|-
TGTGCCAGCAGCTTTACTGGGACAGGGATCACTGAAGCTTTCTTT
CASSFTGTGITEAFF
>TRBV11-2|-|TRBJ2-1|-
TGTGCCAGCAGCTTAGGGAGCGGAAGTTCTTCTCGCAATGAGCAGTTCTTC
CASSLGSGSSSRNEQFF
>TRBV9|-|TRBJ2-1|-
TGTGCCAGCAGCGTAGAGGGAGCGCCCTTGAGCTCCTACAATGAGCAGTTCTTC
CASSVEGAPLSSYNEQFF
>TRBV18|TRBD1|TRBJ2-5|-
TGTGCCAGCTCAGGACAGGGGGCAATCCAAGAGACCCAGTACTTC
CASSGQGAIQETQYF
>TRBV29-1|-|TRBJ2-2|-
TGCAGCGCCCGGGGAGGGGGGGCTAACACCGGGGAGCTGTTTTTT
CSARGGGANTGELFF
>TRBV4-2|TRBD1|TRBJ2-3|few
TGTGCCAGCAGCCAAGATGGGACAGGCACAGATACGCAGTATTTT
CASSQDGTGTDTQYF
>TRBV12-5|-|TRBJ2-1|-
TGTGCTAGTGGTTTGACGGCCGCGGGTGAGCAGTTCTTC
CASGLTAAGEQFF
>TRBV29-1|TRBD2|TRBJ2-7|-
TGCAGCGCCGCCGGGACTAGCGGGAGGACAGGGAGGTACGAGCAGTACTTC
CSAAGTSGRTGRYEQYF
>TRBV27|TRBD1|TRBJ2-5|-
TGTGCCAGCAGAACCTGGGACAGGGAGCGAGAGACCCAGTACTTC
CASRTWDRERETQYF